Presented here are 17 T cell receptor beta chains from one specimen sequenced in a study of T-cell reconstitution after alpha-beta-depleted transplantation in children. It was with unique molecular identifiers that the TCRbeta library was prepared. TCRdb called the PCR reads again in MiXCR, with one record for every CDR3 protein. The sample has 70,000 or so distinct CDR3 sequences, approximately 10% seen once. The sequenced sample was PBMCs, obtained before TCRalphabeta/CD19-depleted stem cell transplant. Receptors originate from a boy between 10 and 17 years old with acute myeloid leukemia, due to receive a stem cell transplant.

This clonotype was counted many times. V usage is TRBV3-1 and J usage is TRBJ2-3; weak D call: TRBD1 (6 bases). This CDR3 has 13 amino acids. Germline V CDR1 and CDR2: LGHDT, YNNKEL (reference sequence). Trimming cost V 4 bases and J 1 base, with 6 bases left between them. Here the CDR3 DNA reads TGTGCCAGCAGCCGGGGGCGCACAGATACGCAGTATTTT. Protein sequence: CASSRGRTDTQYF.

The sample holds many counts of this clonotype. The chain employs TRBV7-2 and TRBJ2-7, with D unclear. V dropped 3 bases and J dropped 1 base, with 13 bases sitting between them. Germline V gives CDR1 SGHTA, CDR2 FQGNSA. This CDR3 has 15 residues. CDR3 nucleotide sequence: TGTGCCAGCAGCTTCTTTCTGGGGTTTTCCTACGAGCAGTACTTC. Translating gives CASSFFLGFSYEQYF.

This clonotype was recorded at least ten times. The V gene is TRBV7-2, the J gene TRBJ2-1; weak D call: TRBD1 (5 bases). The CDR3 consists of 15 residues. The germline V gene has CDR1 SGHTA and CDR2 FQGNSA. The V and J ends lost 1 base and 10 bases respectively, with 17 bases between them. CDR3 sequence: CASSLDGARTMEQFF. The CDR3 nucleotides read TGTGCCAGCAGCTTAGATGGGGCTAGAACTATGGAGCAGTTCTTC.

This clonotype has at least ten counts. The rearrangement joins TRBV9 to TRBJ2-2; D not certain. Trimming stripped 6 bases from V and 5 bases from J, with 11 bases between. The length of the CDR3 is 13 residues. Germline assignment: CDR1 SGDLS and CDR2 YYNGEE. CDR3 bases: TGTGCCAGCACAGCGTTGGGAACCGGGGAGCTGTTTTTT. Translated, it gives CASTALGTGELFF.

This clonotype came up many times. The V gene is TRBV3-1, the J gene TRBJ1-4; D remains unclear. Germline-derived CDR1 and CDR2 are LGHDT and YNNKEL (reference sequence). Between the trimmed V and J ends, which lost 5 bases and 7 bases, there was a span of 5 bases. This CDR3 spans 11 amino acids. In DNA form, the CDR3 reads TGTGCCAGCAGCATAAGTGAAAAACTGTTTTTT. The encoded protein is CASSISEKLFF.

This clonotype has at least ten counts. V and J are TRBV20-1 and TRBJ1-2; TRBD1 might be the D (6 bases). Germline lookup yields CDR1 DFQATT and CDR2 SNEGSKA (reference sequence). With 4 bases removed from V and 2 bases from J, the gap between germline ends came to 8 bases. The CDR3 spans 12 residues. The CDR3 DNA follows: TGCAGTGCTAAGGACAGAAACTATGGCTACACCTTC. Protein product: CSAKDRNYGYTF.

This clonotype showed up many times. The rearrangement joins TRBV12-3 or TRBV12-4 to TRBJ2-7, with 8 bases aligning to TRBD1. V shed 3 bases, J shed 5 bases, and the junction held 3 bases outside the gene matches. There are 13 residues in the CDR3. As DNA, the CDR3 is TGTGCCAGCAGTTTGATACAGGGGGACGAGCAGTACTTC. Translation: CASSLIQGDEQYF.

This clonotype occurred many times. V usage is TRBV5-1 and J usage is TRBJ2-6; 9 bases agree with TRBD1. Germline-derived CDR1 and CDR2 are SGHRS and YFSETQ. This CDR3 has 19 amino acids. The junction had 7 bases not matched to a gene; V was cut back by 0 bases and J by 0 bases. This CDR3 reads CASSLEGQGQFSGANVLTF. The CDR3 DNA sequence: TGCGCCAGCAGCTTGGAGGGACAGGGCCAATTCTCTGGGGCCAACGTCCTGACTTTC.

There are many counts of this clonotype. The chain has TRBV28 and TRBJ2-1, with D perhaps matching TRBD1 (6 bases). Deletions cut 4 bases from V and 5 bases from J, with 15 bases between. CDR1 and CDR2 from the germline V gene are MDHEN and SYDVKM. This CDR3 spans 15 amino acids. CDR3 nucleotide sequence: TGTGCCAGCAGTTCATACACAGGGCCGGACAATGAGCAGTTCTTC. Protein product: CASSSYTGPDNEQFF.

This clonotype was seen repeatedly, ten times or more. The chain recombines TRBV9 with TRBJ2-5; tentatively, D is TRBD1 (6 bases). This CDR3 has 14 residues. CDR1 and CDR2 from the germline V gene are SGDLS and YYNGEE. V shed 3 bases and J shed 3 bases, with 12 bases lying between them. In DNA form, the CDR3 reads TGTGCCAGCAGCGCCGGGACACTAAAAGAGACCCAGTACTTC. It codes for CASSAGTLKETQYF.

This clonotype was recorded a few times. The chain employs TRBV2 and TRBJ2-1; 13 bases fit TRBD2. Germline-derived CDR1 and CDR2 are SNHLY and FYNNEI. The CDR3 is 16 residues long. The ends lost 6 bases at V and 6 bases at J; junction bases unmatched: 8. The CDR3 region is CASRQLTSGGGNEQFF. In DNA form, the CDR3 reads TGTGCCAGCAGACAGCTCACTAGCGGGGGGGGCAATGAGCAGTTCTTC.

Ten or more counts support this clonotype. The chain has TRBV5-1 and TRBJ1-4, with 10 bases identical to TRBD1. In germline, CDR1 is SGHRS, CDR2 YFSETQ. V trimming: 3 bases; J trimming: 8 bases; junction bases outside the gene matches: 7. The CDR3 length is 15 residues. This CDR3 reads CASSYSGTGDEKLFF. DNA of the CDR3: TGCGCCAGCAGCTACTCCGGGACAGGGGACGAAAAACTGTTTTTT.

This clonotype was recorded many times. The chain joins TRBV5-4 to TRBJ2-3; D is unresolved. The germline V gene encodes CDR1 SGHNT and CDR2 YYREEE (reference sequence). The CDR3 is 13 amino acids. V was pared by 4 bases and J by 2 bases, with 8 bases between. This CDR3 reads CASSIPDTDTQYF. CDR3 nucleotide sequence: TGTGCCAGCAGCATTCCTGACACAGATACGCAGTATTTT.

In this sample, this clonotype turned up many times. CDR3 nucleotide sequence: TGTGCCAGCTCACTCTCCGGAGGTCGGAGCTCCTACAATGAGCAGTTCTTC. This sequence encodes CASSLSGGRSSYNEQFF. The chain recombines TRBV18 with TRBJ2-1; D is possibly TRBD2 (5 bases). Per germline, CDR1 KGHSH and CDR2 LQKENI. V dropped 4 bases and J dropped 0 bases, with 16 bases sitting between them. CDR3 length: 17 residues.

This clonotype came up a few times. The rearrangement links TRBV11-2 to TRBJ2-3, with D unresolved. The length of the CDR3 is 16 residues. Trimming cost V 5 bases and J 0 bases, with 15 bases left between them. Germline V gene sequence: CDR1 SGHAT, CDR2 FQNNGV. The CDR3 sequence is CASSPVRRLSTDTQYF. DNA for the CDR3: TGTGCCAGCAGCCCAGTGAGACGCCTTAGCACAGATACGCAGTATTTT. The full variable domain, in which reference TRBV11-2 and TRBJ2-3 provide the parts outside the CDR3, is EAGVAQSPRYKIIEKRQSVAFWCNPISGHATLYWYQQILGQGPKLLIQFQNNGVVDDSQLPKDRFSAERLKGVDSTLKIQPAKLEDSAVYLCASSPVRRLSTDTQYFGPGTRLTVL.

A few counts support this clonotype. The chain joins TRBV7-9 to TRBJ1-1; D possibly corresponds to TRBD1 (5 bases). Germline V gives CDR1 SEHNR, CDR2 FQNEAQ (reference sequence). Between the trimmed V and J ends, which lost 5 bases and 7 bases, there was a span of 14 bases. This CDR3 is built from 13 residues. CDR3 nucleotides: TGTGCCAGCAGCACCAGACAGAGGATTGAAGCTTTCTTT. Its protein is CASSTRQRIEAFF. Based on the CDR3 plus reference TRBV7-9 and TRBJ1-1, the full variable domain is DTGVSQNPRHKITKRGQNVTFRCDPISEHNRLYWYRQTLGQGPEFLTYFQNEAQLEKSRLLSDRFSAERPKGSFSTLEIQRTEQGDSAMYLCASSTRQRIEAFFGQGTRLTVV.

V and J are TRBV3-1 and TRBJ2-1; D is uncertain. Germline CDR1 LGHDT, CDR2 YNNKEL (reference sequence). The CDR3 extends over 17 amino acids. With 11 bases removed from V and 6 bases from J, the gap between germline ends came to 29 bases. The CDR3 bases are TGTGCCTGCTGCCAGCAGCCTCCGGCAGTGGTTTCCAATGAGCAGTTCTTC. Encoded protein: CACCQQPPAVVSNEQFF.